This T cell receptor beta chain was identified during a study of OX40 agonist ivuxolimab in advanced cancers. For the study in its entirety: Ivuxolimab, which targeted the costimulatory receptor OX40 (CD134), was an agonistic, fully human IgG2 monoclonal antibody. Intravenous ivuxolimab was administered to patients every 2 weeks at six dose levels: 0.01, 0.1, 0.3, 1.5, 3 and 10 mg/kg. Of the roughly 54 patients in dose escalation, around 19 had hepatocellular carcinoma, about 15 had melanoma, 9 had renal cell carcinoma and 9 had head and neck cancer. A male proportion of nearly 85% and a mean age of 60 years, ranging from roughly 23 to 85, were recorded for the dose-escalation cohort. Patients were allowed to have had prior anti-PD-1, anti-PD-L1 or anti-CTLA-4 therapy, and less than 45% of the dose-escalation patients had previously received checkpoint inhibitors. Partial responses occurred in three dose-escalation patients: two with cutaneous melanoma and one with hepatocellular carcinoma. Peripheral TCRbeta sequencing was intended to test whether TCR sequence diversity was altered and clonal T-cell expansion was caused by ivuxolimab. The paper reports the monotherapy dose-escalation portion (N = 52 patients) of the phase I ivuxolimab trial. Paper-wide results and their limitations: Low levels of normalized T-cell clonal expansion were also seen in some nonresponding patients. On average, CD8+ T cells showed more expanded clones than CD4+ T cells after ivuxolimab. Partial responders in the 0.1-3.0 mg/kg groups had among the lowest normalized peripheral clonal expansion, especially among CD8+ T cells. The antigen specificity of the clonally expanded peripheral T cells was not determined. At doses of 0.1 to 3.0 mg/kg, clonal expansion of both CD4+ and CD8+ blood T cells was observed from baseline to week 6.

The CDR3 has 15 amino acids, counting the end cysteine and phenylalanine. Only the CDR3 part of the read is kept: 45 bases, read in frame from the first base. Germline trimming: 5 bases from V, 1 base from J; junction bases outside gene matches: 2. The CDR1 and CDR2 encoded by the germline V gene are SGHTA and FQGNSA. Regarding this clone: This clone's antigen is unknown. No much larger clonotype is one base removed from it; base qualities were not supplied.

The trial excluded patients who had a history of autoimmune disease or who were on systemic immunosuppression. Peripheral blood for TCR sequencing was collected from all dose cohorts at baseline, on cycle 4 day 1, and on cycle 7 day 1. Samples came from an open-label, multicenter, first-in-human phase I dose-escalation trial of ivuxolimab. The trial enrolled adults with locally advanced or metastatic head and neck squamous cell, hepatocellular, melanoma or renal cell carcinoma. Before TCR sequencing, CD4+ T cells and CD8+ T cells were sorted from peripheral blood as separate populations. For sequencing of the TCRbeta CDR3 region, genomic DNA was extracted from the sorted cells. The immunoSEQ Assay was used for sequencing of TCRbeta CDR3 regions. The immuneACCESS repertoire file appears here via TCRdb, limited to in-frame rearrangements. These files lack a portion of the clones; in checked studies, under half of the deficit traces to unresolved V genes, and the cause of the others is not known. Present in this sample are around 130,000 clones, roughly 93% of which were seen just once. The top ten clonotypes cover roughly 0.15% of the sample.

The TCR sequence derives from an adult with an advanced solid tumor such as melanoma, head and neck, liver or kidney cancer. In this chain, TRBV7-2 is recombined with TRBJ2-7; the junction holds 13 bases that match TRBD2. Sequencing used CD4+ or CD8+ T cells sorted from blood, obtained in a trial of the OX40 agonist ivuxolimab. The DNA reads as follows: TGTGCCAGCAGCCCGGGACTAGCGGGGTCCTACGAGCAGTACTTC. Translated, it reads CASSPGLAGSYEQYF.